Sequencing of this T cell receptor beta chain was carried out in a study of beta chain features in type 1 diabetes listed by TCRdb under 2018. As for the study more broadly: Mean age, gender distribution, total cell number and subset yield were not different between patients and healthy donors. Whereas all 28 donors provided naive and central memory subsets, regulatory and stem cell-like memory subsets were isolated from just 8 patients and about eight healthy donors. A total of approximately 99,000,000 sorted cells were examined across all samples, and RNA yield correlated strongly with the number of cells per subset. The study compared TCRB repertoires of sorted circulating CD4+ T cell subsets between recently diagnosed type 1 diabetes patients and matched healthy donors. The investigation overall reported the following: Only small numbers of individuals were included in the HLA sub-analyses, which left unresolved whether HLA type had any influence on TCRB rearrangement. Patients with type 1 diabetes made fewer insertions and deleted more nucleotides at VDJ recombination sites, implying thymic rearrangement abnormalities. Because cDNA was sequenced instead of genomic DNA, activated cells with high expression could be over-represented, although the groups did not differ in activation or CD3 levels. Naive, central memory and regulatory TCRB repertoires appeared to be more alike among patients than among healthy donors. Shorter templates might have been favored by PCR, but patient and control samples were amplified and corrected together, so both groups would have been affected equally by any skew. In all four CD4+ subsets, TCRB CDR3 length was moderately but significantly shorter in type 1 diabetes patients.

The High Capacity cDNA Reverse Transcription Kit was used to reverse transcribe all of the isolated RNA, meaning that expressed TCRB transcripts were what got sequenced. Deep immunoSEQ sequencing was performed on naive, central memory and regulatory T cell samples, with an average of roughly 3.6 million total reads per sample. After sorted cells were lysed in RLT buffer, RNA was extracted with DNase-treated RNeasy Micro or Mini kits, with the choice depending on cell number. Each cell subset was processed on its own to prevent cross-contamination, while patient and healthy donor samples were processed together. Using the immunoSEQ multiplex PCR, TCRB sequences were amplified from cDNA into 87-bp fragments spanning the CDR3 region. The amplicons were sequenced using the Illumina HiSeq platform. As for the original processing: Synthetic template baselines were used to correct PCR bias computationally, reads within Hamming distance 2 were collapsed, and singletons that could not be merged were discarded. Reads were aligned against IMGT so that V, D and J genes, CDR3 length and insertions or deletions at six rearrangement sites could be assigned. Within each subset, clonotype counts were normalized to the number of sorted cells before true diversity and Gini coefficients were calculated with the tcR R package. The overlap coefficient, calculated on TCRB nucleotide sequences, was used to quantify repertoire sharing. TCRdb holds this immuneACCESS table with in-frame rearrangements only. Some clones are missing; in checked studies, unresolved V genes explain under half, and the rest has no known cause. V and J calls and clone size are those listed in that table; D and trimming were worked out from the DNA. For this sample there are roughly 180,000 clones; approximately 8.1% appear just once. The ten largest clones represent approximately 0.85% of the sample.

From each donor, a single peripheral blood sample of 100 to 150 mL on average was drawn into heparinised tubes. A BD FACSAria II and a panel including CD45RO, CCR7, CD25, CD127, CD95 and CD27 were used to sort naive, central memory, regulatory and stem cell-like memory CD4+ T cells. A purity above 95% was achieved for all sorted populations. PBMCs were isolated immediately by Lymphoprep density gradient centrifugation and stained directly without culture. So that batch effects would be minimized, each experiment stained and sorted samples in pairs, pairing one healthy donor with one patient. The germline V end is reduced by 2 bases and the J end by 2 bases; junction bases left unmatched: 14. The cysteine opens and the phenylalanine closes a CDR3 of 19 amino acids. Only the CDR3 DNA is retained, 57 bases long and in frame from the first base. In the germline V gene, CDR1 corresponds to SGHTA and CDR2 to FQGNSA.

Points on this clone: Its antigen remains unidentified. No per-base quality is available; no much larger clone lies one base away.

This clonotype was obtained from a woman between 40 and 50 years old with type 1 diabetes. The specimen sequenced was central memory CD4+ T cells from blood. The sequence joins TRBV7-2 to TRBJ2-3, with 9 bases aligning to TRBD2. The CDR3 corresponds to CASSLRKARAGGNTDTQYF. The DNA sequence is TGTGCCAGCAGCTTAAGGAAGGCTCGAGCGGGAGGTAACACAGATACGCAGTATTTT.